The rows below give T cell receptor beta chains drawn from one sample of a study of blood T cell repertoires in COVID-19. This table comes from immunoSEQ multiplex PCR, and its TCRdb copy is limited to in-frame clones, with some not included. Counted here are over 75,000 clones, over 80% occurring once; the ten biggest clones make up over 10%. Sequencing was performed on peripheral blood. All receptors come from a human donor in a cohort sampled during active COVID-19. CDR3s include the opening cysteine and the closing phenylalanine or tryptophan. The D gene is left open where the match is weak. Size tells how often a clone was seen (once, few, many) or the class of an expanded clone, and some rows leave it out.

clone_size,v_call,j_call,d_call,cdr3_aa,cdr3_nt
-,TRBV3-1/TRBV3-2,TRBJ2-2,-,CASSHAPSTGELFF,TGTGCCAGCAGCCACGCACCTAGCACCGGGGAGCTGTTTTTT
-,TRBV18,TRBJ2-3,TRBD2,CASSPPSGGRDTQYF,TGTGCCAGCTCACCACCTAGCGGGGGGCGTGATACGCAGTATTTT
-,TRBV5-1,TRBJ2-7,TRBD2,CASSLGSGGNEQYF,TGCGCCAGCAGCTTGGGTTCGGGAGGTAACGAGCAGTACTTC
-,TRBV15,TRBJ2-5,TRBD2,CATRLAGGETQYF,TGTGCCACCAGACTAGCGGGAGGGGAGACCCAGTACTTC
many,TRBV4-1,TRBJ1-4,TRBD1,CASGTLDRVDRATNEKLFF,TGCGCCAGCGGGACCCTGGACAGGGTGGATCGAGCAACTAATGAAAAACTGTTTTTT
-,TRBV5-8,TRBJ2-7,TRBD2,CASTPGPSGLGGYF,TGTGCCAGCACCCCCGGCCCATCTGGACTAGGAGGTTACTTC
once,TRBV5-1,TRBJ2-3,-,CASKEGGGTDTQYF,TGCGCCAGCAAGGAGGGTGGGGGAACAGATACGCAGTATTTT
-,TRBV7-3,TRBJ2-7,TRBD1,CASSERGGGQGADEQYF,TGTGCCAGCAGCGAGCGAGGTGGGGGACAGGGGGCGGACGAGCAGTACTTC
-,TRBV10-3,TRBJ1-2,TRBD1,CAISERVEGTGDGYTF,TGTGCCATCAGTGAGCGGGTAGAAGGGACAGGGGATGGCTACACCTTC
-,TRBV6-1,TRBJ2-1,TRBD2,CASSEAGGPIYFF,TGTGCCAGCAGCGAAGCGGGGGGGCCAATCTATTTCTTC
-,TRBV7-3,TRBJ2-5,TRBD1,CASSLMGRTGQETQYF,TGTGCCAGCAGCTTAATGGGGCGGACAGGCCAAGAGACCCAGTACTTC
-,TRBV4-1,TRBJ2-3,-,CASSQDREFATDTQYF,TGCGCCAGCAGCCAAGATCGGGAGTTTGCCACAGATACGCAGTATTTT
-,TRBV2,TRBJ2-3,TRBD2,CASSGFFQGLAGGTDTQYF,TGTGCCAGCAGTGGTTTCTTTCAAGGACTAGCGGGGGGAACAGATACGCAGTATTTT
-,TRBV2,TRBJ2-3,TRBD2,CASRYRLAGAEDTQYF,TGTGCCAGCAGGTATCGACTAGCGGGGGCGGAGGATACGCAGTATTTT
-,TRBV5-1,TRBJ2-2,TRBD2,CASSLGLAEPNTGELFF,TGCGCCAGCAGCCTGGGACTAGCGGAACCGAACACCGGGGAGCTGTTTTTT
-,TRBV6-5,TRBJ2-1,-,CASTLLGAGGNEQFF,TGTGCCAGCACCTTATTAGGGGCAGGTGGAAATGAGCAGTTCTTC
-,TRBV4-1,TRBJ2-7,-,CASSQRGLGGYEQYF,TGCGCCAGCAGCCAACGGGGATTAGGGGGATACGAGCAGTACTTC
-,TRBV18,TRBJ2-7,TRBD2,CASSPGTSSYEQYF,TGTGCCAGCTCACCCGGGACTAGCTCCTACGAGCAGTACTTC
-,TRBV24-1,TRBJ2-1,TRBD1,CATSDAGGSYNEQFF,TGTGCCACCAGTGATGCAGGGGGTAGCTACAATGAGCAGTTCTTC
-,TRBV4-2,TRBJ2-3,TRBD1,CASSQDPPEAGGADTQYF,TGTGCCAGCAGCCAAGATCCTCCAGAGGCAGGGGGCGCAGATACGCAGTATTTT
-,TRBV19,TRBJ1-5,-,CASSINRGQGLSGGQPQHF,TGTGCCAGTAGTATAAATAGAGGCCAGGGTTTGAGTGGTGGTCAGCCCCAGCATTTT
-,TRBV7-8,TRBJ2-1,TRBD2,CASSLVSLGREWANEQFF,TGTGCCAGCAGCTTAGTTTCCTTAGGGCGGGAGTGGGCCAATGAGCAGTTCTTC
few,TRBV19,TRBJ2-7,-,CASSIEVPGGQYF,TGTGCCAGTAGTATAGAAGTTCCTGGAGGGCAGTACTTC
-,TRBV6-2/TRBV6-3,TRBJ2-3,TRBD2,CASSFGLAGTSTDTQYF,TGTGCCAGCAGCTTTGGACTAGCGGGGACTAGCACAGATACGCAGTATTTT
-,TRBV10-3,TRBJ2-1,TRBD2,CAISESASGTIEFF,TGTGCCATCAGTGAGTCAGCTAGCGGGACGATCGAGTTCTTC
-,TRBV2,TRBJ1-5,-,CASSGGQYNQPQHF,TGTGCCAGCAGTGGAGGACAGTACAATCAGCCCCAGCATTTT
once,TRBV10-2,TRBJ2-3,TRBD1,CASSTRTGVDTQYF,TGCGCCAGCAGTACTAGGACAGGGGTAGATACGCAGTATTTT
-,TRBV4-1,TRBJ2-7,-,CASSQDPGHGGVAYEQYF,TGCGCCAGCAGCCAAGATCCCGGGCACGGGGGAGTAGCTTACGAGCAGTACTTC
-,TRBV5-1,TRBJ2-3,-,CASSLSDGTDTQYF,TGCGCCAGCAGCTTGAGCGACGGCACAGATACGCAGTATTTT
-,TRBV2,TRBJ2-5,-,CASSEYGKETQYF,TGTGCCAGCAGTGAATACGGGAAAGAGACCCAGTACTTC
few,TRBV5-1,TRBJ1-1,TRBD1,CASSLAGGSMNTEAFF,TGCGCCAGCAGCTTGGCAGGGGGTTCCATGAACACTGAAGCTTTCTTT
-,TRBV9,TRBJ2-2,TRBD2,CASSAGRGGLAGYTGELFF,TGTGCCAGCAGCGCCGGTCGTGGGGGACTAGCGGGGTACACCGGGGAGCTGTTTTTT
-,TRBV5-1,TRBJ1-4,-,CASSWGERNEKLFF,TGCGCCAGCAGCTGGGGGGAGCGAAATGAAAAACTGTTTTTT
-,TRBV2,TRBJ2-2,-,CASIREANTGELFF,TGTGCCAGCATTCGAGAGGCGAACACCGGGGAGCTGTTTTTT
-,TRBV10-1,TRBJ2-7,TRBD1,CASSESDRREQYF,TGCGCCAGCAGTGAGTCGGACAGGCGCGAGCAGTACTTC
-,TRBV27,TRBJ1-1,-,CASSFDEGRRAFF,TGTGCCAGCAGTTTTGACGAGGGCAGACGAGCTTTCTTT
-,TRBV18,TRBJ2-1,TRBD1,CASSPGDRSGEQFF,TGTGCCAGCTCACCTGGGGACAGGAGCGGTGAGCAGTTCTTC
-,TRBV18,TRBJ1-6,-,CASSFAGGSSPLHF,TGTGCCAGCTCGTTCGCGGGGGGCAGTTCACCCCTCCACTTT
-,TRBV5-4,TRBJ1-1,TRBD1,CASSSTTGTYTEAFF,TGTGCCAGCAGCTCGACGACAGGGACCTACACTGAAGCTTTCTTT
-,TRBV5-6,TRBJ1-2,TRBD1,CASSHSTGYGYTF,TGTGCCAGCAGCCATTCGACAGGGTATGGCTACACCTTC
once,TRBV7-2,TRBJ2-7,-,CASSLVRFLGGGLHEQYF,TGTGCCAGCAGCTTAGTTAGGTTTTTGGGTGGGGGCCTCCACGAGCAGTACTTC
-,TRBV28,TRBJ2-1,-,CASSLTGGYNEQFF,TGTGCCAGCAGTTTAACTGGGGGGTACAATGAGCAGTTCTTC
-,TRBV24-1,TRBJ1-2,TRBD1,CATSDGQGANRGYTF,TGTGCCACCAGTGACGGACAGGGGGCGAATCGTGGCTACACCTTC
-,TRBV24-1,TRBJ2-2,-,CATSDLESGNTGELFF,TGTGCCACCAGTGACTTGGAATCGGGGAACACCGGGGAGCTGTTTTTT
-,TRBV4-3,TRBJ2-3,TRBD1,CASSQSGTGATDTQYF,TGCGCCAGCAGCCAAAGCGGGACAGGGGCCACAGATACGCAGTATTTT